This passage covers 31 T cell receptor beta chains from one sample sequenced in a study of shared clonotypes between healthy human individuals. Method: immunoSEQ multiplex PCR; TCRdb's copy keeps in-frame clones and lacks some. The profile shows 2 million to 2.5 million clones, around 95% of them singletons. The sequencing input was naive CD4+ T cells sorted from blood. The subset denotes: CD45RA+ positively selected. These receptors were obtained from a man aged 18 to 30 in good health.

CDR3 nucleotides: TGTGCCAGCAGCTTAAGTGAAGCCTACAATGAGCAGTTCTTC. It translates to CASSLSEAYNEQFF. The V gene is TRBV5-6, the J gene TRBJ2-1, with D unresolved. This CDR3 is built from 14 residues. Trimming left V 2 bases short and J 2 bases short, with 8 bases between. CDR1 SGHDT and CDR2 YYEEEE come from the germline V gene.

V gene TRBV28 combines with J gene TRBJ1-2; possibly TRBD1 for D (6 bases). Trimming cost V 2 bases and J 4 bases, with 14 bases left between them. There are 15 residues in the CDR3. Germline V CDR1 and CDR2: MDHEN, SYDVKM. CDR3: CASSLRGAHGYGYTF. CDR3 bases: TGTGCCAGCAGTTTAAGGGGGGCGCACGGCTATGGCTACACCTTC.

Details on this clone: The sample holds other DNA sequences that translate to the same CDR3. The chain joins TRBV25-1 to TRBJ1-1; TRBD1 agrees at 9 bases. The CDR3 runs 13 residues. Losses at the gene ends were 8 bases for V and 5 bases for J; bases not matched to a gene: 6. Germline V gene data show CDR1 as MGHDK and CDR2 as SYGVNS. The CDR3 nucleotides are TGTGCCAGCTCGGGACAGGGAGGTACTGAAGCTTTCTTT. It translates to CASSGQGGTEAFF.

The chain combines TRBV7-2 with TRBJ2-4, with 9 bases identical to TRBD1. Trimming removed 0 bases from V and 6 bases from J; junction bases left unmatched: 0. Per germline, CDR1 SGHTA and CDR2 FQGNSA. This CDR3 spans 14 amino acids. The CDR3 DNA sequence: TGTGCCAGCAGCTTAGCGGGACAGGGAAACATTCAGTACTTC. Encoded protein: CASSLAGQGNIQYF.

The rearrangement joins TRBV5-1 to TRBJ1-2; TRBD1 aligns across 7 bases. The CDR3 contains 15 residues. J was trimmed by 4 bases and V by 3 bases; bases with no gene match: 9. Germline V lookup: CDR1 SGHRS, CDR2 YFSETQ. The CDR3 coding sequence is TGCGCCAGCAGCTCCCCCGGACAGGCCGTCTATGGCTACACCTTC. It is translated as CASSSPGQAVYGYTF. Variable domain in full (rest from reference TRBV5-1 and TRBJ1-2): KAGVTQTPRYLIKTRGQQVTLSCSPISGHRSVSWYQQTPGQGLQFLFEYFSETQRNKGNFPGRFSGRQFSNSRSEMNVSTLELGDSALYLCASSSPGQAVYGYTFGSGTRLTVV.

This chain joins TRBV6-1 and TRBJ2-3; tentatively, D is TRBD2 (6 bases). Germline V gene lookup returns CDR1 MNHNS and CDR2 SASEGT. CDR3 length equals 14 residues. V lost 7 bases and J lost 1, with 12 bases in between. CDR3 amino acids: CASKGGLGTDTQYF. DNA of the CDR3: TGTGCCAGCAAGGGAGGCTTGGGCACAGATACGCAGTATTTT.

The rearrangement links TRBV12-5 to TRBJ2-7; no definite D call. The V end lost 1 base, the J end lost 7 bases, and 11 bases lay between the germline ends. Germline V gene lookup returns CDR1 LGHNT and CDR2 FRNRAP. This CDR3 spans 13 amino acids. The CDR3: CASGLDALGEQYF. CDR3 coding DNA: TGTGCTAGTGGTTTGGACGCGTTGGGGGAGCAGTACTTC.

V gene TRBV5-6 combines with J gene TRBJ1-2; maybe TRBD1 (6 bases). The V gene's germline CDR1 is SGHDT and CDR2 YYEEEE. The V gene lost 4 bases and the J gene lost 8 bases, with 21 bases spanning the gap. CDR3 length equals 15 residues. This chain's CDR3 is CASSPHLGGRGGYTF. The CDR3 DNA reads TGTGCCAGCAGCCCCCACCTAGGGGGTCGAGGCGGCTACACCTTC.

The chain links TRBV9 to TRBJ2-1; a possible D gene is TRBD1 (6 bases). CDR1 is SGDLS, CDR2 YYNGEE, per germline. Trimming left V 2 bases short and J 4 bases short, with 10 bases between. The CDR3 loop spans 14 amino acids. The CDR3: CASSVRTAYNEQFF. The CDR3 DNA reads as TGTGCCAGCAGCGTGCGGACAGCTTACAATGAGCAGTTCTTC.

In nucleotides, the CDR3 is TGTGCCAGCAGTGAAGCGGGCACCCATAGCAATCAGCCCCAGCATTTT. Its protein is CASSEAGTHSNQPQHF. This chain links TRBV6-1 with TRBJ1-5; D remains unclear. The length of the CDR3 is 16 residues. Trimming stripped 0 bases from V and 0 bases from J, with 9 bases between. Germline V gene lookup returns CDR1 MNHNS and CDR2 SASEGT.

The chain recombines TRBV4-3 with TRBJ1-4, with D possibly TRBD1 on 6 matching bases. The CDR3 runs to 12 residues. V lost 1 base and J 14 bases, leaving 11 bases between the germline ends. Germline assignment: CDR1 LGHNA and CDR2 YSLEER. The CDR3 sequence: CASSQVGGLLFF. The CDR3 DNA follows: TGCGCCAGCAGCCAAGTGGGGGGGCTGCTGTTTTTT.

CDR3: CASRRPGQKFNTGELFF. In DNA, the CDR3 is TGTGCCAGCAGAAGGCCGGGACAGAAGTTTAACACCGGGGAGCTGTTTTTT. The chain is built from TRBV11-2 and TRBJ2-2, with TRBD1 matching over 7 bases. The CDR3 sequence is 17 residues long. Looked up from germline, CDR1 is SGHAT and CDR2 is FQNNGV. V was pared by 6 bases and J by 2 bases, with 12 bases of the junction left unmatched.

The chain uses TRBV6-6 and TRBJ2-7, with D maybe TRBD1 (5 bases). The germline V gene encodes CDR1 MNHNY and CDR2 SVGAGI (reference sequence). The CDR3 totals 16 residues. Trimming cost V 1 base and J 3 bases, with 16 bases left between them. This chain's CDR3 is CASSYYFNSGNYEQYF. The CDR3 coding sequence is TGTGCCAGCAGTTACTATTTTAACTCAGGGAACTACGAGCAGTACTTC.

The genes are TRBV30 and TRBJ1-1; D ambiguous. This CDR3 has 17 amino acids. The germline V and J ends were trimmed by 2 bases and 4 bases, with 23 bases remaining between them. Germline loops: CDR1 GTSNPN, CDR2 SVGIG (reference sequence). CDR3 residues: CAWSSLGPRPMGTEAFF. The DNA of the CDR3 is TGTGCCTGGAGTTCTCTCGGGCCTCGTCCGATGGGCACTGAAGCTTTCTTT.

This clone was observed a single time. The rearrangement links TRBV7-6 to TRBJ2-3; 7 nucleotides align to TRBD2. The CDR3 length is 14 residues. Germline CDR1 is SGHVS and CDR2 is FNYEAQ. V lost 3 bases, J lost 4 bases, and 4 bases stayed unmatched. Here the CDR3 reads CASSLGRGSDTQYF. In nucleotides, the CDR3 is TGTGCCAGCAGCTTGGGGAGGGGCTCAGATACGCAGTATTTT.

DNA for the CDR3: TGTGCCAGCAGTTACGGGCTAGCGGCAAACAATGAGCAGTTCTTC. It specifies CASSYGLAANNEQFF. The chain recombines TRBV6-5 with TRBJ2-1, with 7 bases matching TRBD2. CDR1 and CDR2 from the germline V gene are MNHEY and SVGAGI. The CDR3 runs 15 residues. J gave up 5 bases and V 2 bases, and 6 bases lay outside the gene matches.

The chain joins TRBV4-1 to TRBJ2-1, with D possibly TRBD1 on 6 matching bases. The CDR3 has 14 amino acids. The V gene lost 2 bases and the J gene lost 9 bases, with 14 bases spanning the gap. The germline CDR1 and CDR2 sequences are MGHRA and YSYEKL. The CDR3 DNA sequence: TGCGCCAGCAGCCAAACACCAGGGGTTGGTGAGCAGTTCTTC. Its translation is CASSQTPGVGEQFF.

The chain is built from TRBV18 and TRBJ2-1; TRBD2 aligns across 16 bases. The CDR3 runs 18 residues. Germline CDR1 reads KGHSH; CDR2 reads LQKENI. After removal of 0 bases from V and 9 bases from J, the junction contained 8 bases not matched to a gene. CDR3: CASSPPMGLAGGSGEQFF. The CDR3 bases are TGTGCCAGCTCACCACCCATGGGACTAGCGGGAGGGTCGGGTGAGCAGTTCTTC. The variable domain in full, with the rest retrieved from reference TRBV18 and TRBJ2-1, is NAGVMQNPRHLVRRRGQEARLRCSPMKGHSHVYWYRQLPEEGLKFMVYLQKENIIDESGMPKERFSAEFPKEGPSILRIQQVVRGDSAAYFCASSPPMGLAGGSGEQFFGPGTRLTVL.

The chain couples TRBV10-3 to TRBJ2-5; TRBD1 matches 10 bases. There are 15 residues in the CDR3. The V gene end was trimmed by 4 bases and the J gene end by 6 bases; junction bases not matched to a gene: 8. Germline CDR1 is ENHRY and CDR2 is SYGVKD. CDR3 loop: CAISGGQGDGKTQYF. CDR3 bases: TGTGCCATCAGTGGAGGACAGGGGGATGGAAAGACCCAGTACTTC.

This CDR3 reads CASSDWDRDFEKLFF. Written as DNA, the CDR3 is TGTGCCAGCAGCGATTGGGACAGGGATTTTGAAAAACTGTTTTTT. This rearrangement joins TRBV25-1 to TRBJ1-4; TRBD1 agrees at 9 bases. Germline V gene lookup returns CDR1 MGHDK and CDR2 SYGVNS. V dropped 6 bases and J dropped 7; count of bases not matched to a gene: 9. CDR3 length equals 15 residues.

The V call is TRBV20-1, the J call TRBJ2-3; D ambiguous. V was cut by 6 bases and J by 5 bases, with 9 bases left in between. Germline V gene data show CDR1 as DFQATT and CDR2 as SNEGSKA (reference sequence). CDR3 size: 11 residues. CDR3 coding DNA: TGCAGTGCACTTCCCCAAGATACGCAGTATTTT. Translated: CSALPQDTQYF.

The chain is built from TRBV2 and TRBJ1-4; possibly TRBD1 for D (5 bases). Germline assignment: CDR1 SNHLY and CDR2 FYNNEI. V shed 8 bases and J shed 0 bases, with 13 bases lying between them. The CDR3 sequence is 15 residues long. Here the CDR3 reads CASVGAAPTNEKLFF. The DNA of the CDR3 is TGTGCCAGCGTAGGGGCTGCCCCAACTAATGAAAAACTGTTTTTT.

V and J are TRBV19 and TRBJ1-5, with unresolved D. V shed 3 bases and J shed 3 bases, with 12 bases lying between them. The CDR3 runs 15 residues. Germline loops: CDR1 LNHDA, CDR2 SQIVND (reference sequence). The DNA for the CDR3 is TGTGCCAGTAGTATTCGCTTTCTGATCAATCAGCCCCAGCATTTT. It encodes CASSIRFLINQPQHF. Full variable domain (rest looked up from reference TRBV19 and TRBJ1-5): DGGITQSPKYLFRKEGQNVTLSCEQNLNHDAMYWYRQDPGQGLRLIYYSQIVNDFQKGDIAEGYSVSREKKESFPLTVTSAQKNPTAFYLCASSIRFLINQPQHFGDGTRLSIL.

This chain joins TRBV6-6 and TRBJ2-4, with D perhaps matching TRBD1 (6 bases). CDR3 length: 15 residues. The V and J ends lost 7 bases and 1 base respectively, with 14 bases between them. CDR1 is MNHNY and CDR2 is SVGAGI in the germline V gene (reference sequence). CDR3: CASNDRRVAKNIQYF. CDR3 sequence (DNA): TGTGCCAGCAATGACAGGAGAGTGGCCAAAAACATTCAGTACTTC.

This sequence joins TRBV6-6 and TRBJ1-6; 7 positions match TRBD1. The CDR3 totals 15 residues. The germline CDR1 and CDR2 sequences are MNHNY and SVGAGI (reference sequence). V lost 5 bases, J lost 7 bases, and 8 bases stayed unmatched. CDR3 loop: CASSDGQGGNSPLHF. The CDR3 nucleotides are TGTGCCAGCAGTGACGGCCAGGGGGGCAATTCACCCCTCCACTTT.

The table lists this clone with a count of one. This chain's CDR3 is CASTPQVGNTIYF. In nucleotides, the CDR3 is TGTGCCAGCACACCACAGGTTGGAAACACCATATATTTT. The rearrangement joins TRBV28 to TRBJ1-3; possibly TRBD1 for D (5 bases). The length of the CDR3 is 13 residues. V was pared by 7 bases and J by 3 bases, with 10 bases between. The germline CDR1 and CDR2 sequences are MDHEN and SYDVKM.

This clone was picked up one time. The chain employs TRBV30 and TRBJ1-4; D is uncertain. The CDR3 length is 13 residues. Trimming removed 2 bases from V and 8 bases from J, with 12 bases in between. CDR1 GTSNPN and CDR2 SVGIG come from the germline V gene (reference sequence). As DNA, the CDR3 is TGTGCCTGGAGTCCGGGGTTGGGGGAAAAACTGTTTTTT. It encodes CAWSPGLGEKLFF.

CDR3 protein: CASSFNQGQETQYF. DNA for the CDR3: TGTGCCAGCAGCTTTAACCAGGGCCAAGAGACCCAGTACTTC. The rearrangement joins TRBV7-8 to TRBJ2-5; D is perhaps TRBD1 (5 bases). With 3 bases removed from V and 1 base from J, the gap between germline ends came to 9 bases. Germline V gene lookup returns CDR1 SGHVS and CDR2 FQNEAQ. This CDR3 is 14 amino acids long. Full variable domain (remainder filled in from reference TRBV7-8 and TRBJ2-5): GAGVSQSPRYKVAKRGQDVALRCDPISGHVSLFWYQQALGQGPEFLTYFQNEAQLDKSGLPSDRFFAERPEGSVSTLKIQRTQQEDSAVYLCASSFNQGQETQYFGPGTRLLVL.

The chain carries TRBV5-5 and TRBJ2-4, with TRBD1 matching over 9 bases. From germline, CDR1 is SGHKS and CDR2 YYEKEE (reference sequence). The CDR3 contains 14 residues. J gave up 8 bases and V 7 bases, and 10 bases lay outside the gene matches. The CDR3 DNA follows: TGTGCCAGCGGAAACCGGGACAGGGACTACATTCAGTACTTC. This codes for CASGNRDRDYIQYF.

On this clone itself: Other DNA sequences in the same sample also yield this CDR3. This chain connects TRBV6-5 to TRBJ2-7; 12 nucleotides match TRBD2. The germline V gene has CDR1 MNHEY and CDR2 SVGAGI. This CDR3 is 15 amino acids long. The trim removed 5 bases at V and 1 base at J, leaving 3 bases unmatched. The CDR3 spells CASSRGLAGSYEQYF. In DNA form, the CDR3 reads TGTGCCAGCAGTCGCGGACTAGCGGGGTCCTACGAGCAGTACTTC.

The chain employs TRBV5-1 and TRBJ1-1, with D possibly TRBD1 on 5 matching bases. Per the germline V gene, CDR1 is SGHRS and CDR2 is YFSETQ. Trimming removed 6 bases from V and 5 bases from J, with 14 bases in between. This CDR3 is built from 13 residues. The CDR3, as DNA: TGCGCCAGCATCGGGGCGGTGAGGACTGAAGCTTTCTTT. It codes for CASIGAVRTEAFF.